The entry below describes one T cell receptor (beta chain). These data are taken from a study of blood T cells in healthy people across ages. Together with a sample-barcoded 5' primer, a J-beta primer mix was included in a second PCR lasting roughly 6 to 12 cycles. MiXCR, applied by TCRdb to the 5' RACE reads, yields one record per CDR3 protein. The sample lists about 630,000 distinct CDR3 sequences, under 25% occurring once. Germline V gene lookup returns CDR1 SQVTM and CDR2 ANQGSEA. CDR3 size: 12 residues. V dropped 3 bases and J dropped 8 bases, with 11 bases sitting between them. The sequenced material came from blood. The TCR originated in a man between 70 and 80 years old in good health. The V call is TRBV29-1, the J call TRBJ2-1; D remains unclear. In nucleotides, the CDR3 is TGCAGCGTTGATCTTCGTCGGGATGAGCAGTTCTTC. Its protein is CSVDLRRDEQFF.